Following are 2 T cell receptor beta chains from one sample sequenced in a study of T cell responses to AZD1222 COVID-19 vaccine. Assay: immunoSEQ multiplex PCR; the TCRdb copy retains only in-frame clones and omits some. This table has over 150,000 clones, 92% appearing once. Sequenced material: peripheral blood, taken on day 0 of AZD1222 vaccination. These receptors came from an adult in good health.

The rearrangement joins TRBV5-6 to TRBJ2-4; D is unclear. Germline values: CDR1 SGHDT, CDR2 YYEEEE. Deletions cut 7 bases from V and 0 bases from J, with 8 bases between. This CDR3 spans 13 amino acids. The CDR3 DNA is TGTGCCAGCGCGATGCTAGCCAAAAACATTCAGTACTTC. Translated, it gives CASAMLAKNIQYF.

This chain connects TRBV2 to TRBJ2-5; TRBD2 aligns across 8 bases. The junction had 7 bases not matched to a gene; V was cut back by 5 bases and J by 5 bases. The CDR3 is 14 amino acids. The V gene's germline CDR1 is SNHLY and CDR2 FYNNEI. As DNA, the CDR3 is TGTGCCAGCAGTAAAGGACTAGCTCGGGAGACCCAGTACTTC. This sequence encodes CASSKGLARETQYF. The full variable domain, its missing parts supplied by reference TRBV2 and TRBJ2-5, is EPEVTQTPSHQVTQMGQEVILRCVPISNHLYFYWYRQILGQKVEFLVSFYNNEISEKSEIFDDQFSVERPDGSNFTLKIRSTKLEDSAMYFCASSKGLARETQYFGPGTRLLVL.